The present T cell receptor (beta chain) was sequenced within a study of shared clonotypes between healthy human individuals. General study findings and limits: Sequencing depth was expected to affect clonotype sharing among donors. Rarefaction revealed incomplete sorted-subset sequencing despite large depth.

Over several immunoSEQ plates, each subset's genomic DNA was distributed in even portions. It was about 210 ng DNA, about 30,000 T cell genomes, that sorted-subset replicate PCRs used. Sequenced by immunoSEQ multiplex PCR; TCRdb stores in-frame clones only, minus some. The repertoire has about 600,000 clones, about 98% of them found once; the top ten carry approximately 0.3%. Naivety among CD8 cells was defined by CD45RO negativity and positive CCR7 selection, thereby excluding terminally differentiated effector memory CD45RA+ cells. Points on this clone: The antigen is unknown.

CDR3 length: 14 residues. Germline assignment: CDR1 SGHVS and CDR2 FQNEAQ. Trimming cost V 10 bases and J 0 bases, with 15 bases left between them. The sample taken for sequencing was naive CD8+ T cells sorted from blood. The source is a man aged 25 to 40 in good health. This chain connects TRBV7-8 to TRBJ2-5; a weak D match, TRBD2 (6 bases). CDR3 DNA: TGTGCCACCCAAGGGACTCTCAACCAAGAGACCCAGTACTTC. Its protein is CATQGTLNQETQYF.